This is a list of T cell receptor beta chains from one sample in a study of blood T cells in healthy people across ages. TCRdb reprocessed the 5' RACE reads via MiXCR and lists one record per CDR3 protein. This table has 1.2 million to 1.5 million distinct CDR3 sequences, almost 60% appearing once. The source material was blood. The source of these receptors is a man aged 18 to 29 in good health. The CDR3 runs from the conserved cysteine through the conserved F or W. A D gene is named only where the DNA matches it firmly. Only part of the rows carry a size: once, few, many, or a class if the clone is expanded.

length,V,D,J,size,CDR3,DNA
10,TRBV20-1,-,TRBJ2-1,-,CSARTNEQFF,TGCAGCGCAAGAACCAATGAGCAGTTCTTC
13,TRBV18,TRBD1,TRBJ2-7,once,CASSPDREYEQYF,TGTGCCAGCTCACCAGACAGGGAATACGAGCAGTACTTC
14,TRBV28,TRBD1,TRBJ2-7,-,CASSLLGQHYEQYF,TGTGCCAGCAGTTTACTGGGACAGCACTACGAGCAGTACTTC
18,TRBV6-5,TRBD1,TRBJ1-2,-,CASSYGGTGELWNYGYTF,TGTGCCAGTAGTTACGGGGGAACAGGGGAGTTGTGGAACTATGGCTACACCTTC
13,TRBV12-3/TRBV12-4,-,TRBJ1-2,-,CASSLILGGGYTF,TGTGCCAGCAGTTTAATCCTCGGAGGTGGCTACACCTTC
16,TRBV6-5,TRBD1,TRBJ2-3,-,CASSYGRDRGTDTQYF,TGTGCCAGCAGTTACGGTAGGGACAGAGGCACAGATACGCAGTATTTT
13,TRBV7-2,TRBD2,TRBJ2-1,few,CASRRGVPNEQFF,TGTGCCAGCAGGCGGGGGGTTCCCAATGAGCAGTTCTTC
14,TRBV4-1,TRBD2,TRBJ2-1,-,CASILAGGNNEQFF,TGCGCCAGCATCCTAGCGGGGGGGAACAATGAGCAGTTCTTC
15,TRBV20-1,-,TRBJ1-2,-,CSATQSGRPNYGYTF,TGCAGTGCAACCCAGTCGGGGAGGCCCAACTATGGCTACACCTTC
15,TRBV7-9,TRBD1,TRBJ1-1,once,CASSVSNRGTTEAFF,TGTGCCAGCAGCGTCAGCAACAGGGGGACCACTGAAGCTTTCTTT
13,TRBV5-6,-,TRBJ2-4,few,CASSLGSGDIQYF,TGTGCCAGCAGCTTGGGGTCGGGAGACATTCAGTACTTC
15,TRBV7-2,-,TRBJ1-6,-,CASSLGGRGESPLHF,TGTGCCAGCAGCTTAGGGGGCAGGGGCGAATCACCCCTCCACTTT
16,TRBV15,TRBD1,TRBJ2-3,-,CATSRDQGGSTDTQYF,TGTGCCACCAGCAGAGATCAAGGGGGCAGCACAGATACGCAGTATTTT
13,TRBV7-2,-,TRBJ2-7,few,CASSRNPLYEQYF,TGTGCCAGCAGTCGGAACCCCCTCTACGAGCAGTACTTC
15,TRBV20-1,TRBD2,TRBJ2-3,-,CSASTSGFSTDTQYF,TGCAGTGCTAGCACTAGCGGCTTTAGCACAGATACGCAGTATTTT
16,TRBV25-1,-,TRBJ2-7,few,CASSSDRVDTRESQYF,TGTGCCAGCAGCTCCGACAGAGTTGACACAAGAGAGTCCCAGTACTTC
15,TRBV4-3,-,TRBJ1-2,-,CASSLRPRGSYGYTF,TGCGCCAGCAGCCTCCGCCCCAGGGGTTCCTATGGCTACACCTTC
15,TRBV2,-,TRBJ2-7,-,CALSVPLGHIDTQYF,TGTGCCCTCAGCGTCCCCCTCGGACATATCGATACCCAGTACTTC
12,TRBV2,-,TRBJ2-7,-,CGSRETMDGQYF,TGTGGCAGCAGAGAGACGATGGACGGGCAGTACTTC
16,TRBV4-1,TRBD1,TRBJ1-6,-,CASSHPPQGANSPLHF,TGCGCCAGCAGCCACCCCCCCCAGGGGGCAAATTCACCCCTCCACTTT
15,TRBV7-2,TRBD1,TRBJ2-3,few,CASSADRGAWDTQYF,TGTGCCAGCAGCGCCGACAGGGGAGCTTGGGATACGCAGTATTTT
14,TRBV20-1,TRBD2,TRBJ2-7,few,CSARTSGESYEQYF,TGCAGTGCTAGGACTAGCGGGGAGTCCTACGAGCAGTACTTC
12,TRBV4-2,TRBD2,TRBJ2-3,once,CASSRIGGRKYF,TGTGCCAGCAGCCGGATCGGCGGGAGGAAGTATTTT